This is a list of T cell receptor beta chains from one sample in a study of blood T cell repertoires in COVID-19. TCRdb keeps only in-frame clones here, not all; method: immunoSEQ multiplex PCR. The sample records around 180,000 clones, 70% to 90% being singletons. What was sequenced was peripheral blood. The receptors shown here come from a human donor with active or convalescent COVID-19. The donor label of this sample is uncertain. Both conserved end residues are part of each CDR3. The D gene is left open where the match is weak.

TRBJ1-3 | TRBD1 | TRBV18 | CASSPSQTGSGNTIYF
TRBJ2-1 | TRBD2 | TRBV7-9 | CASSLEGILAVNEQFF
TRBJ1-6 | TRBD1 | TRBV11-3 | CASSPRTGFNSPLHF
TRBJ2-7 | - | TRBV7-9 | CASSFGGRSYEQYF
TRBJ1-1 | TRBD1 | TRBV3-1/TRBV3-2 | CASSLFGQGTTEAFF
TRBJ1-2 | - | TRBV5-6 | CASSLALVGLYGYTF
TRBJ2-7 | TRBD1 | TRBV28 | CASNSGQGAYEQYF
TRBJ2-7 | TRBD2 | TRBV7-6 | CASSKGTSGGYEQYF
TRBJ2-2 | TRBD2 | TRBV5-1 | CASSPLTSGLTGELFF
TRBJ2-1 | TRBD2 | TRBV28 | CASRISAGFRDEQFF
TRBJ2-7 | - | TRBV4-1 | CASSLRTANYEQYF
TRBJ2-5 | - | TRBV7-2 | CASSLGGYQETQYF
TRBJ1-1 | - | TRBV5-4 | CASSRTGNTEAFF
TRBJ2-1 | TRBD2 | TRBV11-2 | CASSRGGLYNEQFF
TRBJ1-2 | - | TRBV12-2 | CASRTIPVGYTF
TRBJ2-1 | TRBD1 | TRBV7-3 | CASSLGTGEFNEQFF
TRBJ1-5 | - | TRBV2 | CASSEARNSNQPQHF
TRBJ2-2 | - | TRBV6-2/TRBV6-3 | CASSYLGAGGGELFF
TRBJ1-6 | - | TRBV24-1 | CATSEGVSSYNSPLHF
TRBJ2-1 | TRBD2 | TRBV6-5 | CASSYQRGVYNEQFF
TRBJ2-7 | - | TRBV19 | CASSPGTGGVIAGGKGQYF
TRBJ2-2 | TRBD1 | TRBV18 | CASSPGQGSTGELFF
TRBJ1-2 | TRBD1 | TRBV2 | CADSGGTYGYTF
TRBJ2-7 | - | TRBV19 | CASSTGGVGSSYEQYF
TRBJ2-2 | TRBD2 | TRBV7-7 | CASSLFGTRGLAGVGTGELFF
TRBJ2-5 | - | TRBV15 | CATSRGGAGSETQYF
TRBJ2-3 | - | TRBV7-2 | CASSLATVRTDTQYF
TRBJ1-5 | - | TRBV7-2 | CASSPGFQPQHF
TRBJ2-1 | TRBD1 | TRBV30 | CAWTGGYNEQFF
TRBJ1-1 | TRBD1 | TRBV18 | CASSPTQGARNTEAFF
TRBJ1-5 | - | TRBV12-3/TRBV12-4 | CASSSGGIRHF
TRBJ2-1 | TRBD2 | TRBV18 | CASSPGLAGPHEQFF
TRBJ2-1 | - | TRBV10-1 | CASSDRTSRQFF
TRBJ2-5 | - | TRBV30 | CAWRRSGPQETQYF
TRBJ1-2 | TRBD1 | TRBV27 | CASSLFDRGPGGYTF
TRBJ2-3 | - | TRBV30 | CAWTHRRGGVADTQYF
TRBJ2-5 | TRBD1 | TRBV9 | CASSVANYRGETQYF
TRBJ2-1 | TRBD2 | TRBV5-1 | CASSLGTSINEQFF
TRBJ2-1 | - | TRBV6-5 | CASSSTEIRNEQFF
TRBJ1-3 | - | TRBV19 | CASSIESSGNTIYF
TRBJ1-2 | TRBD1 | TRBV5-1 | CASSFNVVGTGDNYGYTF
TRBJ1-4 | - | TRBV7-3 | CASSSPGSNEKLFF
TRBJ2-5 | - | TRBV15 | CATSRGFLETQYF
TRBJ1-1 | TRBD1 | TRBV5-1 | CASSLDRGNTEAFF
TRBJ2-2 | - | TRBV5-6 | CASSLGAGYTGELFF
TRBJ2-7 | TRBD2 | TRBV9 | CASSVVPSGSSYEQYF
TRBJ2-5 | - | TRBV4-1 | CASSQVGSRETQYF
TRBJ2-7 | TRBD2 | TRBV28 | CASRRAGENYEQYF